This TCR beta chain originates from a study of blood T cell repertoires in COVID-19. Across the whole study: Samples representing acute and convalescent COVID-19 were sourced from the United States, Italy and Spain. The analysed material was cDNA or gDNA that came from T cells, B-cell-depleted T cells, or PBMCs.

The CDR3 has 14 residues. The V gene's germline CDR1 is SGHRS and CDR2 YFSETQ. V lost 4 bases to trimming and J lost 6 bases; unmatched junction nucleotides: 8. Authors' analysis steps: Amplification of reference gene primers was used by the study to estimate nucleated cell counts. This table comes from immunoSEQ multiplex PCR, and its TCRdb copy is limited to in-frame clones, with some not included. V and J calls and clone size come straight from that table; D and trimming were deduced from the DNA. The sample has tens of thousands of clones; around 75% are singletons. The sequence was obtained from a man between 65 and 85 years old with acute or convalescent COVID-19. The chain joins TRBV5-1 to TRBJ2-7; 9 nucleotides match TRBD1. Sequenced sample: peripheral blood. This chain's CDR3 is CASSTDGTGREQYF. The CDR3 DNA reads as TGCGCCAGCAGCACGGACGGGACAGGGCGCGAGCAGTACTTC.